The text below deals with one T cell receptor (beta chain). Germline assignment: CDR1 LNHDA and CDR2 SQIVND (reference sequence). V was clipped by 4 bases and J by 5 bases, with 14 bases between them. This CDR3 has 14 amino acids. This sample is drawn from a study of blood T cell repertoires in COVID-19. The wider study: Sources were T cells, B-cell-depleted T cells, or PBMCs; the material itself was cDNA or gDNA.

The assay was immunoSEQ multiplex PCR, and TCRdb's table has in-frame clones only and misses some. The sample has more than 110,000 clones, about 88% seen once. The genes are TRBV19 and TRBJ2-5; D gene uncertain. This receptor was obtained from a man aged 45-60 years with active or convalescent COVID-19. Sequencing was done on a sample of peripheral blood. CDR3 nucleotides: TGTGCCAGTAGTAGAGTGACCGGGTTGGAGACCCAGTACTTC. The encoded protein is CASSRVTGLETQYF. Full variable domain (remainder filled in from reference TRBV19 and TRBJ2-5): DGGITQSPKYLFRKEGQNVTLSCEQNLNHDAMYWYRQDPGQGLRLIYYSQIVNDFQKGDIAEGYSVSREKKESFPLTVTSAQKNPTAFYLCASSRVTGLETQYFGPGTRLLVL.